Below, 9 T cell receptor beta chains from the same sample are listed, as sequenced in a study of blood T cell repertoires in COVID-19 (dated by TCRdb to the early 2020s). Preparation of the library involved the immunoSEQ multiplex PCR assay. This is the immuneACCESS table as TCRdb keeps it, with only in-frame sequences that have V and J called. A part of the clones is gone; compared with another copy, unresolved V genes explain less than half, and the rest is unexplained. This sample lists about 100,000 clones; approximately 86% were detected once. About 6% of the sample rests with the top ten. Specimen: peripheral blood. These receptors were taken from a woman in her sixties or seventies with acute or convalescent COVID-19.

This chain connects TRBV5-6 to TRBJ1-2, with a possible D match to TRBD1 (6 bases). From germline, CDR1 is SGHDT and CDR2 YYEEEE. The CDR3 has 17 residues. V lost 2 bases and J 6 bases, leaving 23 bases between the germline ends. The CDR3 DNA sequence: TGTGCCAGCAGCTTCCGGGTACAGGGCCTTTCTGCCGATGGCTACACCTTC. Translation gives CASSFRVQGLSADGYTF.

In DNA form, the CDR3 reads TGTGCCAGCAGCTTGGCTACGGGTAGCGGGAGTATGGATGAGCAGTTCTTC. Protein sequence: CASSLATGSGSMDEQFF. This rearrangement joins TRBV5-4 to TRBJ2-1; 9 nucleotides align to TRBD2. The CDR3 has 17 residues. Trimming at V came to 0 bases and at J to 8 bases, leaving 12 bases not matched to a gene. The germline CDR1 and CDR2 sequences are SGHNT and YYREEE (reference sequence). The variable domain in full, completed from reference TRBV5-4 and TRBJ2-1, reads ETGVTQSPTHLIKTRGQQVTLRCSSQSGHNTVSWYQQALGQGPQFIFQYYREEENGRGNFPPRFSGLQFPNYSSELNVNALELDDSALYLCASSLATGSGSMDEQFFGPGTRLTVL.

The V call is TRBV6-6, the J call TRBJ1-3, with D unclear. CDR1 is MNHNY and CDR2 is SVGAGI in the germline V gene (reference sequence). This CDR3 contains 14 residues. V was pared by 5 bases and J by 2 bases, with 10 bases between. The CDR3 sequence: CASSEREPGNTIYF. In nucleotides, the CDR3 is TGTGCCAGCAGTGAGAGGGAACCTGGAAACACCATATATTTT.

The CDR3 spells CASSPPSLPGGRQYF. The CDR3 DNA reads as TGTGCCAGTAGTCCGCCCTCCCTCCCAGGTGGGAGGCAGTATTTT. This rearrangement joins TRBV19 to TRBJ2-3, with D perhaps matching TRBD2 (5 bases). The CDR3 covers 15 residues. V was shortened by 5 bases and J by 11 bases, with 23 bases between the two germline ends. Germline loops: CDR1 LNHDA, CDR2 SQIVND (reference sequence).

The V call is TRBV5-4, the J call TRBJ2-1, with D possibly TRBD1 on 5 matching bases. Germline loops: CDR1 SGHNT, CDR2 YYREEE (reference sequence). V was trimmed by 2 bases and J by 9 bases, leaving 9 bases between them. This CDR3 comprises 12 residues. This CDR3 reads CASSFQGREQFF. CDR3 coding DNA: TGTGCCAGCAGCTTCCAGGGTCGTGAGCAGTTCTTC.

The chain recombines TRBV2 with TRBJ1-1; TRBD1 aligns across 7 bases. The CDR3 contains 14 residues. Germline V gene data show CDR1 as SNHLY and CDR2 as FYNNEI. J was trimmed by 7 bases and V by 8 bases; bases with no gene match: 13. CDR3 DNA: TGTGCCAGCGGGAAAGAACAGGGGATAGGTGAAGCTTTCTTT. This translates into CASGKEQGIGEAFF.

This chain joins TRBV19 and TRBJ1-5, with D possibly matching TRBD1 (5 bases). CDR3 length: 14 amino acids. Germline V gene sequence: CDR1 LNHDA, CDR2 SQIVND (reference sequence). V was cut by 0 bases and J by 4 bases, with 7 bases left in between. The CDR3 DNA reads as TGTGCCAGTAGTATAGATGGGGGGAATCAGCCCCAGCATTTT. It specifies CASSIDGGNQPQHF. The whole variable domain, filled in from reference TRBV19 and TRBJ1-5, reads DGGITQSPKYLFRKEGQNVTLSCEQNLNHDAMYWYRQDPGQGLRLIYYSQIVNDFQKGDIAEGYSVSREKKESFPLTVTSAQKNPTAFYLCASSIDGGNQPQHFGDGTRLSIL.

The chain is built from TRBV18 and TRBJ1-6; D may be TRBD1 (5 bases). The germline V gene has CDR1 KGHSH and CDR2 LQKENI. The CDR3 loop spans 15 amino acids. The V and J ends lost 2 bases and 7 bases respectively, with 12 bases between them. The CDR3 nucleotides are TGTGCCAGCTCACCAGAGGCCGGGGGGAATTCACCCCTCCACTTT. It specifies CASSPEAGGNSPLHF.

The genes are TRBV27 and TRBJ2-1; TRBD1 is a possible D gene (5 bases). Trimming pared 2 bases from V and 8 bases from J, leaving 10 bases between. Germline loops: CDR1 MNHEY, CDR2 SMNVEV (reference sequence). CDR3 length: 13 amino acids. CDR3 residues: CASSLRQMDEQFF. The CDR3 bases are TGTGCCAGCAGTTTACGACAGATGGATGAGCAGTTCTTC.